These 19 T cell receptor beta chains originate from one sample sequenced in a study of chemoradiotherapy in HPV16-positive cancers. Some clones are missing from TCRdb's copy, which holds only in-frame ones; the method was immunoSEQ multiplex PCR. This table holds several thousand clones, approximately 80% found once. This sample was obtained from a patient who underwent chemoradiotherapy. These receptors all come from a human donor with HPV-associated anogenital cancer.

The rearrangement joins TRBV6-5 to TRBJ1-2; the D is unclear. Trimming pared 4 bases from V and 4 bases from J, leaving 13 bases between. The length of the CDR3 is 14 residues. CDR1 is MNHEY and CDR2 is SVGAGI in the germline V gene. CDR3 DNA: TGTGCCAGCAGTTTAACCGGGGAGGGCTATGGCTACACCTTC. Translated, it gives CASSLTGEGYGYTF.

This chain uses TRBV5-8 with TRBJ1-1; D might be TRBD1 (5 bases). Per germline, CDR1 SGHTS and CDR2 YDEGEE. This CDR3 region has 15 residues. Deletions cut 5 bases from V and 5 bases from J, with 19 bases between. CDR3 sequence reads: CASSLRGSVTTEAFF. CDR3 bases: TGTGCCAGCAGTCTTCGGGGGTCGGTTACTACTGAAGCTTTCTTT.

The CDR3 loop is CASSLAARAPRTGELFF. The CDR3 nucleotides read TGTGCCAGCAGCTTAGCGGCCAGGGCCCCGAGGACCGGGGAGCTGTTTTTT. The gene calls are TRBV7-9 and TRBJ2-2; the D gene is possibly TRBD1 (5 bases). This CDR3 comprises 17 residues. Germline V gives CDR1 SEHNR, CDR2 FQNEAQ (reference sequence). Trimming took 0 bases from V and 5 from J, leaving 16 bases between them.

This rearrangement joins TRBV4-2 to TRBJ2-6; 12 bases align to TRBD2. V shed 5 bases and J 2 bases; nucleotides not matched to a gene: 7. The CDR3 has 18 residues. The germline V gene has CDR1 LGHNA and CDR2 YNFKEQ. CDR3 amino acids: CASSSSGGGTPGANVLTF. In DNA, the CDR3 is TGTGCCAGCAGCTCTAGCGGGGGGGGAACCCCTGGGGCCAACGTCCTGACTTTC.

This sequence joins TRBV28 and TRBJ1-1; tentative D call: TRBD1 (6 bases). The CDR3 loop spans 16 amino acids. Germline CDR1 reads MDHEN; CDR2 reads SYDVKM. V lost 1 base and J lost 1, with 13 bases in between. The CDR3, as DNA: TGTGCCAGCAGTTTATATCCCGACAGGCCGAACACTGAAGCTTTCTTT. Protein product: CASSLYPDRPNTEAFF.

This chain joins TRBV27 and TRBJ1-2, with TRBD1 as a possible D gene (5 bases). The V end was cut by 3 bases, the J end by 6 bases, with 11 bases between. This CDR3 has 13 amino acids. The germline V gene encodes CDR1 MNHEY and CDR2 SMNVEV (reference sequence). The CDR3 sequence is CASSLSGLNGYTF. CDR3 DNA: TGTGCCAGCAGTTTGTCAGGGCTTAATGGCTACACCTTC.

The genes are TRBV7-9 and TRBJ1-2; D ambiguous. Trimming removed 3 bases at V and 3 bases at J, with 8 bases between. The CDR3 is made up of 13 amino acids. CDR1 is SEHNR and CDR2 is FQNEAQ in the germline V gene (reference sequence). CDR3 protein: CASSFTADYGYTF. The CDR3 DNA sequence: TGTGCCAGCAGCTTTACAGCCGACTATGGCTACACCTTC.

The chain uses TRBV5-1 and TRBJ1-1; the match to TRBD1 covers 7 bases. CDR1 SGHRS and CDR2 YFSETQ come from the germline V gene. The CDR3 consists of 15 residues. J was trimmed by 0 bases and V by 4 bases; bases with no gene match: 6. The CDR3 DNA follows: TGCGCCAGCAGCGGAATACAGGGGCTGAACACTGAAGCTTTCTTT. This codes for CASSGIQGLNTEAFF.

The chain carries TRBV27 and TRBJ1-2; 9 bases are a match to TRBD1. CDR1 MNHEY and CDR2 SMNVEV come from the germline V gene (reference sequence). V lost 6 bases to trimming and J lost 2 bases; unmatched junction nucleotides: 19. The CDR3 loop spans 19 amino acids. CDR3 in amino acids: CASSRVGTGTVWGNYGYTF. DNA for the CDR3: TGTGCCAGCAGCCGAGTTGGGACAGGGACTGTCTGGGGCAACTATGGCTACACCTTC.

CDR3 sequence (DNA): TGTGCCAGCAGCTTAGGCCTCAGCCACGAGCAGTACTTC. Translated, it gives CASSLGLSHEQYF. This sequence joins TRBV11-2 and TRBJ2-7; D is unresolved. This CDR3 spans 13 amino acids. The V end was cut by 1 base, the J end by 5 bases, with 9 bases between. Germline-derived CDR1 and CDR2 are SGHAT and FQNNGV.

The chain couples TRBV5-1 to TRBJ2-5, with D tentatively TRBD2 (5 bases). This CDR3 contains 21 residues. V lost 1 base and J lost 2, with 30 bases in between. The germline V gene has CDR1 SGHRS and CDR2 YFSETQ. The CDR3 region has the DNA TGCGCCAGCAGCTTGAATAGTTGGGTCCCGGAGCGGCGGACGATACAAGAGACCCAGTACTTC. Its translation is CASSLNSWVPERRTIQETQYF.

The J gene is TRBJ2-6, the V gene TRBV6-4; D is ambiguous. This CDR3 region has 17 residues. V shed 8 bases and J shed 0 bases, with 17 bases lying between them. Germline V lookup: CDR1 MRHNA, CDR2 SNTAGT. CDR3 nucleotide sequence: TGTGCCAGCGAGCGTCAACACCGTCTCTCTGGGGCCAACGTCCTGACTTTC. Protein sequence: CASERQHRLSGANVLTF.

Here the CDR3 DNA reads TGTGCCAGCAGTTACAGAAGGGCCCAGCCCCAGCATTTT. Encoded protein: CASSYRRAQPQHF. The V call is TRBV6-5, the J call TRBJ1-5; unclear D gene. The CDR3 runs to 13 residues. V lost 2 bases to trimming and J lost 7 bases, with 9 bases between them. The germline V gene encodes CDR1 MNHEY and CDR2 SVGAGI.

The chain is built from TRBV29-1 and TRBJ1-2, with TRBD1 matching 11 bases. V lost 7 bases and J lost 1; bases outside the gene matches: 2. The CDR3 runs 13 residues. Per the germline V gene, CDR1 is SQVTM and CDR2 is ANQGSEA. This CDR3 reads CSAGQGVNYGYTF. CDR3 nucleotide sequence: TGCAGCGCGGGACAGGGGGTTAACTATGGCTACACCTTC.

CDR3 DNA sequence: TGTGCCAGCTCACCACGCGGGCCAGGGGTCGCAGGTACTGTCGAGCAGTACTTC. Protein product: CASSPRGPGVAGTVEQYF. The chain recombines TRBV18 with TRBJ2-7; tentatively, D is TRBD1 (6 bases). Germline lookup yields CDR1 KGHSH and CDR2 LQKENI. Trimming shortened V by 1 base and J by 6 bases, and 25 bases separated the two germline ends. There are 18 residues in the CDR3.

The chain carries TRBV15 and TRBJ1-2; 7 bases agree with TRBD1. Germline V gives CDR1 LNHNV, CDR2 YYDKDF (reference sequence). The V gene end was trimmed by 0 bases and the J gene end by 4 bases; junction bases not matched to a gene: 5. The CDR3 runs 15 residues. The CDR3 region has the DNA TGTGCCACCAGCAGAGATTCCGGGACAGTCTATGGCTACACCTTC. Translating it yields CATSRDSGTVYGYTF.

V usage is TRBV7-9 and J usage is TRBJ1-3; D unclear. This CDR3 is built from 15 residues. Germline V CDR1 and CDR2: SEHNR, FQNEAQ (reference sequence). The V gene lost 3 bases and the J gene lost 3 bases, with 12 bases spanning the gap. DNA of the CDR3: TGTGCCAGCAGCTTTTCACTCGCGGGTGGAAACACCATATATTTT. Amino acids: CASSFSLAGGNTIYF.

The chain carries TRBV5-1 and TRBJ2-1; the match to TRBD2 covers 8 bases. This CDR3 comprises 18 residues. The ends lost 4 bases at V and 1 base at J; junction bases unmatched: 13. Germline assignment: CDR1 SGHRS and CDR2 YFSETQ. The DNA for the CDR3 is TGCGCCAGCAGCAACCCCTCCGGCGGGGGGACTTCCTACAATGAGCAGTTCTTC. Translation: CASSNPSGGGTSYNEQFF.

The J gene is TRBJ1-6, the V gene TRBV29-1; a possible D gene is TRBD1 (5 bases). CDR1 and CDR2 from the germline V gene are SQVTM and ANQGSEA. V lost 5 bases to trimming and J lost 10 bases, with 15 bases between them. The length of the CDR3 is 13 residues. The CDR3: CSVRDVANSPLHF. The CDR3 nucleotides are TGCAGCGTTCGGGACGTTGCGAACTCACCCCTCCACTTT.